This T cell receptor (beta chain) was profiled in a study of CD8+ T cells in alopecia areata. The table lists this clone with a few counts. As for treatment: oral pan-JAK inhibitor, 5-10 mg twice daily. The length of the CDR3 is 13 residues. Germline CDR1 is SGHVS and CDR2 is FQNEAQ. V lost 1 base and J lost 11, with 12 bases in between. Following extraction, RNA underwent reverse transcription to cDNA, which served as the sequencing template. The repertoire was sequenced with immunoSEQ multiplex PCR; TCRdb's copy has only in-frame clones and lacks some. The sample lists about 270,000 clones; about 62% were seen once.

This chain joins TRBV7-8 and TRBJ1-5; D may be TRBD1 (5 bases). This receptor was obtained from a human donor with alopecia areata. The sequencing here drew on CD4+ T cells sorted from blood, taken between weeks 51 and 54, from a patient treated with tofacitinib. The DNA for the CDR3 is TGTGCCAGCAGCTTAGGGGACGACTCATCCCAGCATTTT. Its translation: CASSLGDDSSQHF.